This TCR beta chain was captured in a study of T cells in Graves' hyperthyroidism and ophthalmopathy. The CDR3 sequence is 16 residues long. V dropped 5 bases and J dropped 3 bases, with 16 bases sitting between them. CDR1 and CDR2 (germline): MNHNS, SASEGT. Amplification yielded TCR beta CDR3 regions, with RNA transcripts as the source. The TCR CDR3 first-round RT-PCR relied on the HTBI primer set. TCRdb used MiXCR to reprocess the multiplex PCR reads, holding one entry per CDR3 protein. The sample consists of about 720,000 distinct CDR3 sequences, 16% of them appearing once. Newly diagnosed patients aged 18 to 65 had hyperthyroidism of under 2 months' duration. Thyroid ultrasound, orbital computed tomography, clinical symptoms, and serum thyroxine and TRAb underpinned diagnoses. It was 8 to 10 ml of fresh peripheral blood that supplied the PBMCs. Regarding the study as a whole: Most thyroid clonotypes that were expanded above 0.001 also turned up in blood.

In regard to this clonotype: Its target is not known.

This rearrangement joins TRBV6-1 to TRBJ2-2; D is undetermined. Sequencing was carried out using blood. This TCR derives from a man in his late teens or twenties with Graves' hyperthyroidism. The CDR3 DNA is TGTGCCAGCAGTCCGACGATAGGGATCCACACCGGGGAGCTGTTTTTT. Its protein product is CASSPTIGIHTGELFF.